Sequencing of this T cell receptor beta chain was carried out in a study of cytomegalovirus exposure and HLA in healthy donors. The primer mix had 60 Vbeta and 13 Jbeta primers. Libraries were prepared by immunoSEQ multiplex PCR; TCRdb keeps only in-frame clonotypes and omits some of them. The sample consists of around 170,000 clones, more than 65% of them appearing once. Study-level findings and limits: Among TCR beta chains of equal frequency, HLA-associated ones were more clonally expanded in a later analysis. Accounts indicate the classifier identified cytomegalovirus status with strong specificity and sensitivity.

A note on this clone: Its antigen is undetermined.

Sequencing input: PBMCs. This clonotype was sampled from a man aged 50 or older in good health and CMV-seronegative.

CDR3 region: CASGLVIGPAGYEQYF. The DNA of the CDR3 is TGTGCTAGTGGTTTGGTAATAGGGCCGGCGGGCTACGAGCAGTACTTC. The chain is built from TRBV12-5 and TRBJ2-7, with D possibly matching TRBD2 (5 bases). There are 16 residues in the CDR3. Deletions cut 0 bases from V and 3 bases from J, with 15 bases between. Germline V lookup: CDR1 LGHNT, CDR2 FRNRAP. The variable domain in full, completed from reference TRBV12-5 and TRBJ2-7, reads DARVTQTPRHKVTEMGQEVTMRCQPILGHNTVFWYRQTMMQGLELLAYFRNRAPLDDSGMPKDRFSAEMPDATLATLKIQPSEPRDSAVYFCASGLVIGPAGYEQYFGPGTRLTVT.